These 27 T cell receptor beta chains came from one sample sequenced in a study of T cell repertoires in cytomegalovirus infection. TCRdb re-called the reads with MiXCR, one entry per CDR3 protein. Of 700,000 to 950,000 distinct CDR3 sequences listed, 30% to 35% are singletons. Their antigen targets remain unknown. Here the sequenced sample was cultured CD8+ T cells from PBMCs, taken from culture after CMV antigen stimulation. The receptor source for this set is a human donor in good health (CMV status not recorded). Some clones in this sample may be carry-over from other donors' samples.

The chain uses TRBV7-3 and TRBJ1-2, with a possible D match to TRBD1 (6 bases). V was pared by 5 bases and J by 4 bases, with 20 bases between. CDR3 length: 16 residues. CDR1 and CDR2 (germline): SGHTA, FQGTGA. The CDR3 loop reads CASSLSGGGLGYGYTF. As DNA, the CDR3 is TGTGCCAGCAGCCTCTCGGGGGGGGGGCTTGGCTATGGCTACACCTTC.

This clonotype was seen only a few times. J is TRBJ1-6 and V is TRBV28, with no clear D. In germline, CDR1 is MDHEN, CDR2 SYDVKM. CDR3 size: 17 residues. V shed 3 bases and J shed 8 bases, with 20 bases lying between them. CDR3 bases: TGTGCCAGCAGTTTTGGGGATCCGGGGAGGAGGTATTCACCCCTCCACTTT. Protein sequence: CASSFGDPGRRYSPLHF.

The chain has TRBV6-1 and TRBJ2-1, with TRBD1 matching over 10 bases. Looked up from germline, CDR1 is MNHNS and CDR2 is SASEGT. CDR3 length equals 16 residues. The trim removed 3 bases at V and 6 bases at J, leaving 8 bases unmatched. The CDR3 nucleotides read TGTGCCAGCAGTGACTATTGGACAGGGGGTACCAATGAGCAGTTCTTC. It specifies CASSDYWTGGTNEQFF.

V usage is TRBV12-3 or TRBV12-4 and J usage is TRBJ1-2, with TRBD1 matching 12 bases. This CDR3 comprises 16 residues. The junction had 11 bases not matched to a gene; V was cut back by 8 bases and J by 4 bases. CDR3 bases: TGTGCCAGCTCCACGTCCGGGACAGGGGGCCCCTATGGCTACACCTTC. This codes for CASSTSGTGGPYGYTF.

The sample holds many counts of this clonotype. This sequence joins TRBV7-9 and TRBJ2-5; D might be TRBD2 (5 bases). Trimming stripped 5 bases from V and 2 bases from J, with 12 bases between. Germline V gene sequence: CDR1 SEHNR, CDR2 FQNEAQ (reference sequence). This CDR3 has 14 residues. The CDR3 DNA reads as TGTGCCAGCAGCCCTGCCGGGGATCAAGAGACCCAGTACTTC. Translating it yields CASSPAGDQETQYF.

This clonotype turned up a few times. The J gene is TRBJ2-7, the V gene TRBV7-9; 8 bases match TRBD1. The germline V gene encodes CDR1 SEHNR and CDR2 FQNEAQ (reference sequence). The J segment lost 6 bases and the V segment lost 0 bases, leaving 7 bases of the junction unmatched. The CDR3 totals 15 residues. The CDR3 DNA reads TGTGCCAGCAGCTTAGCGCGGACAGGGCAGCGCGAGCAGTACTTC. Translating gives CASSLARTGQREQYF.

With regard to this clonotype: This may arise from a read error, as a much more abundant clone is one base away. The J gene is TRBJ1-1, the V gene TRBV6-5; TRBD1 is a possible D gene (6 bases). V was clipped by 8 bases and J by 0 bases, with 7 bases between them. CDR1 and CDR2 (germline): MNHEY, SVGAGI. The CDR3 runs to 12 residues. The chain's CDR3 is CASGQLNTEAFF. The CDR3 nucleotides read TGTGCCAGCGGACAGCTGAACACTGAAGCTTTCTTT.

The rearrangement links TRBV6-5 to TRBJ1-1; D is uncertain. V was pared by 4 bases and J by 0 bases, with 9 bases between. There are 14 residues in the CDR3. Germline CDR1 reads MNHEY; CDR2 reads SVGAGI. CDR3 sequence (DNA): TGTGCCAGCAGTTCTAACGACTTGAACACTGAAGCTTTCTTT. Translated: CASSSNDLNTEAFF.

The gene calls are TRBV27 and TRBJ1-1; TRBD1 agrees at 9 bases. CDR1 is MNHEY and CDR2 is SMNVEV in the germline V gene (reference sequence). CDR3 length: 14 amino acids. V lost 3 bases and J lost 4; bases outside the gene matches: 3. The DNA for the CDR3 is TGTGCCAGCAGTTTCGGGACAGGGCGCACTGAAGCTTTCTTT. This encodes CASSFGTGRTEAFF.

V and J are TRBV11-2 and TRBJ2-4; 10 nucleotides match TRBD1. With V trimmed by 6 bases and J by 5 bases, 7 bases remained unmatched. This CDR3 is 15 amino acids long. The germline V gene has CDR1 SGHAT and CDR2 FQNNGV. CDR3: CASSRMTGGENIQYF. The DNA for the CDR3 is TGTGCCAGCAGTCGCATGACAGGGGGCGAAAACATTCAGTACTTC.

V usage is TRBV9 and J usage is TRBJ2-3; 8 bases agree with TRBD2. Looked up from germline, CDR1 is SGDLS and CDR2 is YYNGEE. The junction had 7 bases not matched to a gene; V was cut back by 3 bases and J by 1 base. The CDR3 extends over 16 amino acids. In DNA form, the CDR3 reads TGTGCCAGCAGCGCCAGCTCCGGGGGGGGCACAGATACGCAGTATTTT. This sequence encodes CASSASSGGGTDTQYF.

The chain recombines TRBV29-1 with TRBJ1-2; no firm D call. Germline V CDR1 and CDR2: SQVTM, ANQGSEA. This CDR3 spans 11 amino acids. The V gene lost 4 bases and the J gene lost 5 bases, with 8 bases spanning the gap. In nucleotides, the CDR3 is TGCAGCGTTGTCCTACGTTATGGCTACACCTTC. Translating gives CSVVLRYGYTF.

This clonotype appeared a few times. The J gene is TRBJ2-2, the V gene TRBV12-3 or TRBV12-4; maybe TRBD2 (5 bases). Trimming took off 5 bases at V and 3 bases at J, with 10 bases between the two ends. The CDR3 is 14 residues long. The CDR3 reads CASSTSSDTGELFF. The CDR3 DNA sequence: TGTGCCAGCAGTACTAGTAGCGACACCGGGGAGCTGTTTTTT.

The chain joins TRBV29-1 to TRBJ2-3; D is possibly TRBD1 or TRBD2 (5 bases each). The CDR3 totals 10 residues. Germline CDR1 and CDR2: SQVTM and ANQGSEA. V lost 7 bases to trimming and J lost 6 bases, with 8 bases between them. The CDR3 region is CSEGTDTQYF. In DNA, the CDR3 is TGCAGCGAGGGGACGGATACGCAGTATTTT.

As regards this clonotype: A much larger clone differs from this one at a single base, so this may be a read error. The rearrangement links TRBV2 to TRBJ2-5, with D hard to call. The germline V and J ends were trimmed by 3 bases and 5 bases, with 7 bases remaining between them. CDR1 and CDR2 (germline): SNHLY, FYNNEI. CDR3 length equals 12 residues. The chain's CDR3 is CASSEDLETQYF. The CDR3 nucleotides read TGTGCCAGCAGTGAGGATTTGGAGACCCAGTACTTC.

The table lists this clonotype with a few counts. The rearrangement uses TRBV4-1 and TRBJ2-3; no clear D. CDR1 and CDR2 (germline): MGHRA, YSYEKL. This CDR3 spans 13 amino acids. Between the trimmed V and J ends, which lost 0 bases and 4 bases, there was a span of 5 bases. CDR3 in amino acids: CASSQEAADTQYF. Written as DNA, the CDR3 is TGCGCCAGCAGCCAAGAGGCGGCAGATACGCAGTATTTT.

This clonotype was recorded at least ten times. The rearrangement links TRBV7-6 to TRBJ2-5; 7 bases line up with TRBD2. From germline, CDR1 is SGHVS and CDR2 FNYEAQ. With 5 bases clipped from V and 2 bases from J, the junction kept 20 bases outside the gene matches. This CDR3 has 19 amino acids. CDR3 loop: CASSRTRSGVRNLQETQYF. DNA for the CDR3: TGTGCCAGCAGCCGCACACGAAGCGGGGTTCGAAATTTACAAGAGACCCAGTACTTC.

This clonotype was seen a handful of times. V gene TRBV27 combines with J gene TRBJ1-6; perhaps TRBD1 as D (5 bases). V was pared by 1 base and J by 5 bases, with 12 bases between. CDR1 is MNHEY and CDR2 is SMNVEV in the germline V gene (reference sequence). CDR3 size: 16 residues. The chain's CDR3 is CASSLLRGNNNSPLHF. The CDR3 DNA reads as TGTGCCAGCAGTTTATTGCGGGGGAACAATAATTCACCCCTCCACTTT.

This clonotype has only a few counts. The J gene is TRBJ1-1, the V gene TRBV5-1, with a weak D call TRBD1 (6 bases). The CDR3 has 14 residues. Trimming took off 4 bases at V and 4 bases at J, with 14 bases between the two ends. The germline gives CDR1 SGHRS, CDR2 YFSETQ. CDR3 DNA sequence: TGCGCCAGCAGCCCCACCACAGGGATCACTGAAGCTTTCTTT. Protein: CASSPTTGITEAFF.

V usage is TRBV6-4 and J usage is TRBJ2-1; no reliable D call. Trimming cost V 1 base and J 15 bases, with 16 bases left between them. Per germline, CDR1 MRHNA and CDR2 SNTAGT. The CDR3 sequence is 13 residues long. The CDR3 loop reads CASSDWDHGRLFF. CDR3 in DNA: TGTGCCAGCAGTGACTGGGATCACGGTCGGCTGTTCTTC.

This clonotype was counted at least ten times. The rearrangement links TRBV12-3 or TRBV12-4 to TRBJ1-1, with D unclear. The CDR3 contains 13 residues. The V end was cut by 5 bases, the J end by 1 base, with 8 bases between. The CDR3 region has the DNA TGTGCCAGCAGTCCCCCTGCGAACACTGAAGCTTTCTTT. As protein: CASSPPANTEAFF.

This chain connects TRBV6-2 or TRBV6-3 to TRBJ2-6; weak D call: TRBD2 (6 bases). Germline V gene sequence: CDR1 MNHEY, CDR2 SVGEGT. V lost 7 bases and J 0 bases, leaving 31 bases between the germline ends. The CDR3 sequence is 22 residues long. Here the CDR3 DNA reads TGTGCCAGCACTAATCGGCAGGGTCGAGCTGGAGGGGCTCTCTCTGGGGCCAACGTCCTGACTTTC. It yields the protein CASTNRQGRAGGALSGANVLTF.

V is TRBV12-3 or TRBV12-4 and J is TRBJ2-1; D is perhaps TRBD2 (5 bases). The CDR3 has 18 amino acids. V lost 5 bases, J lost 0 bases, and 20 bases lay in between. The CDR3 loop is CASSHEHVLGGSYNEQFF. DNA of the CDR3: TGTGCCAGCAGTCATGAACACGTTTTAGGAGGCTCCTACAATGAGCAGTTCTTC.

This clonotype was counted a few times. V is TRBV4-1 and J is TRBJ1-1; 8 positions match TRBD1. With 0 bases clipped from V and 5 bases from J, the junction kept 5 bases outside the gene matches. Looked up from germline, CDR1 is MGHRA and CDR2 is YSYEKL. The CDR3 totals 15 residues. CDR3 nucleotides: TGCGCCAGCAGCCAAGATCAGGGGGCTTGGACTGAAGCTTTCTTT. Translating it yields CASSQDQGAWTEAFF.

The V call is TRBV6-2 or TRBV6-3, the J call TRBJ2-4; no definite D call. CDR1 and CDR2 (germline): MNHEY, SVGEGT. Trimming took off 10 bases at V and 7 bases at J, with 11 bases between the two ends. The CDR3 length is 11 residues. The CDR3 protein is CATLDLNIQYF. For the CDR3, the DNA is TGTGCCACCTTAGACCTGAACATTCAGTACTTC.

This chain connects TRBV7-9 to TRBJ1-2, with D uncertain. Germline CDR1 and CDR2: SEHNR and FQNEAQ (reference sequence). This CDR3 spans 13 amino acids. Between the trimmed V and J ends, which lost 2 bases and 5 bases, there was a span of 9 bases. Here the CDR3 DNA reads TGTGCCAGCAGCTTACAACCGAAATATGGCTACACCTTC. Translated, it gives CASSLQPKYGYTF.

CDR3 nucleotides: TGTGCCAGCAGCTTAGGGGATACCACTGAAGCTTTCTTT. Encoded protein: CASSLGDTTEAFF. This chain joins TRBV7-6 and TRBJ1-1; D not certain. This CDR3 spans 13 amino acids. Per germline, CDR1 SGHVS and CDR2 FNYEAQ. With 1 base removed from V and 4 bases from J, the gap between germline ends came to 7 bases.